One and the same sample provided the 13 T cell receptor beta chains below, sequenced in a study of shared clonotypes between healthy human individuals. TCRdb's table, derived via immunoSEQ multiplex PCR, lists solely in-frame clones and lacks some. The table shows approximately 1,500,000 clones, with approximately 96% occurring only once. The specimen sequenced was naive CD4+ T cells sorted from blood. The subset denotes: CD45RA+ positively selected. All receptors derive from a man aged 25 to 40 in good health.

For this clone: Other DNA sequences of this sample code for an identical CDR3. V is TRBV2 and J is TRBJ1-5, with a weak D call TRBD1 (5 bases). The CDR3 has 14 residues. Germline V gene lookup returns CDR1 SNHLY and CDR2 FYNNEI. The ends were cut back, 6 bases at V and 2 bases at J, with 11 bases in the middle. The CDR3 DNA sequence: TGTGCCAGCAGGCGAGACAGAGGCAATCAGCCCCAGCATTTT. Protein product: CASRRDRGNQPQHF. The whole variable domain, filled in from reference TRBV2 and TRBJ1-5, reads EPEVTQTPSHQVTQMGQEVILRCVPISNHLYFYWYRQILGQKVEFLVSFYNNEISEKSEIFDDQFSVERPDGSNFTLKIRSTKLEDSAMYFCASRRDRGNQPQHFGDGTRLSIL.

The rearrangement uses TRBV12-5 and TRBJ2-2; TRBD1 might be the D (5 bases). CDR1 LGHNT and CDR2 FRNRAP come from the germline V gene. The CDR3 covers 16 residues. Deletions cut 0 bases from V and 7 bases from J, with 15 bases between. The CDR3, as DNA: TGTGCTAGTGGTTTGGTACTGGGGCCGAAGGGCGGGGAGCTGTTTTTT. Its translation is CASGLVLGPKGGELFF.

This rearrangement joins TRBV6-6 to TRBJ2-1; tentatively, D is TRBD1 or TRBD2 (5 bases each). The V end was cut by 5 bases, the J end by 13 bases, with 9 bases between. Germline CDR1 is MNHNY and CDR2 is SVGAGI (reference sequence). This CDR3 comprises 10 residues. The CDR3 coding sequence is TGTGCCAGCAGTGAGGGACGTCAGTTCTTC. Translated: CASSEGRQFF.

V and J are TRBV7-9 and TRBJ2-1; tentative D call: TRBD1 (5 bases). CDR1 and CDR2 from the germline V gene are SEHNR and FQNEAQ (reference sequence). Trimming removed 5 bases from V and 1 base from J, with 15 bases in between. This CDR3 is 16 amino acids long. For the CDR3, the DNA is TGTGCCAGCAGCCGAGGACATTTGGAATCCTACAATGAGCAGTTCTTC. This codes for CASSRGHLESYNEQFF.

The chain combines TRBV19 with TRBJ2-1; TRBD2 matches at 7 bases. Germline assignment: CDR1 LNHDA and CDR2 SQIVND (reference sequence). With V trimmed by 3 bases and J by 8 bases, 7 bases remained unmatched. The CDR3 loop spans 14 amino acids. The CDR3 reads CASSIRASGDEQFF. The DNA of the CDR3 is TGTGCCAGTAGTATTAGAGCTAGCGGCGATGAGCAGTTCTTC.

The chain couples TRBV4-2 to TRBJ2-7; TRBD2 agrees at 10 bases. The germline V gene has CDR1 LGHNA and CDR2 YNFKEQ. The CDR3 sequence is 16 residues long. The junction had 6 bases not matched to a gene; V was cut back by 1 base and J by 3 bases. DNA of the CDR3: TGTGCCAGCAGCCAAGTGGCCGGGACTAGCGTCTACGAGCAGTACTTC. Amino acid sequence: CASSQVAGTSVYEQYF.

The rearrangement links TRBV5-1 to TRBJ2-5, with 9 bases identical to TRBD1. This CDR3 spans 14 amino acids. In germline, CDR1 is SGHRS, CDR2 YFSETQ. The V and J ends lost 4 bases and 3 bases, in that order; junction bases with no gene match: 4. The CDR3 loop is CASSRDRVEETQYF. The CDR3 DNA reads TGCGCCAGCAGCCGGGACAGGGTAGAAGAGACCCAGTACTTC.

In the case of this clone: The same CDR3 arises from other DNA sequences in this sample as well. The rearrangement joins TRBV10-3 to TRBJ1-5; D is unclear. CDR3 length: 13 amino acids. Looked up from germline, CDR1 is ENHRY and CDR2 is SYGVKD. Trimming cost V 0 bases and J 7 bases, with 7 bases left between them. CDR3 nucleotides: TGTGCCATCAGTGAGTCGAACGCGCAGCCCCAGCATTTT. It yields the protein CAISESNAQPQHF.

DNA for the CDR3: TGTGCCAGCAGTGACGATTCGGTTAGCACAGATACGCAGTATTTT. Translation: CASSDDSVSTDTQYF. J is TRBJ2-3 and V is TRBV6-1; D not resolved. V lost 3 bases to trimming and J lost 0 bases, with 10 bases between them. Germline loops: CDR1 MNHNS, CDR2 SASEGT. The CDR3 length is 15 residues.

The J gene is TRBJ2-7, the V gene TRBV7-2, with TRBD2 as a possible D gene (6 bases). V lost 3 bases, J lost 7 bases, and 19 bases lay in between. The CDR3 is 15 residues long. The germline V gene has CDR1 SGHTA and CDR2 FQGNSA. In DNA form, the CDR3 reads TGTGCCAGCAGCTTCATCTGGGGGGAGGCGCGGGAGCAGTACTTC. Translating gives CASSFIWGEAREQYF.

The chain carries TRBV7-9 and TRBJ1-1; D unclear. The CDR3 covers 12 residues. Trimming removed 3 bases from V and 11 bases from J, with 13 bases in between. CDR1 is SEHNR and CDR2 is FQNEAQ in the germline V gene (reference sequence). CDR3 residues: CASSFSEERAFF. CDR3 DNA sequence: TGTGCCAGCAGCTTCAGTGAGGAGAGGGCTTTCTTT.

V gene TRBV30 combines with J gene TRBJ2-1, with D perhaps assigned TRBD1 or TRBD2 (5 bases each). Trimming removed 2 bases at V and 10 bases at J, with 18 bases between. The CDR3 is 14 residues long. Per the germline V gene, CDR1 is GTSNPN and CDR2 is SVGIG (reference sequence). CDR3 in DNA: TGTGCCTGGAGTAGTGGCCTAGCTCGGGGCGAGCAGTTCTTC. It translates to CAWSSGLARGEQFF. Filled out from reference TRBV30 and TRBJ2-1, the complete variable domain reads SQTIHQWPATLVQPVGSPLSLECTVEGTSNPNLYWYRQAAGRGLQLLFYSVGIGQISSEVPQNLSASRPQDRQFILSSKKLLLSDSGFYLCAWSSGLARGEQFFGPGTRLTVL.

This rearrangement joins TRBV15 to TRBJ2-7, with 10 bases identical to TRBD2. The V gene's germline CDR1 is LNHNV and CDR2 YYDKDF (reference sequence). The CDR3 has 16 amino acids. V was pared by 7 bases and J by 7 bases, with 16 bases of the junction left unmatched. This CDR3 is CATTPRSASGSWEQYF. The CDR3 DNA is TGTGCCACCACCCCAAGGTCGGCTAGCGGGAGTTGGGAGCAGTACTTC.